These T cell receptor beta chains were read from a single sample in a study of spatial heterogeneity in lung cancer. TCRdb recomputed calls from the 5' RACE reads with MiXCR, one row per CDR3 protein. Altogether approximately 40,000 distinct CDR3 sequences are present, roughly 5.6% being singletons, with the ten largest covering approximately 24%. The starting material was PBMCs, obtained at surgery. The source of these receptors is a female donor with early-stage non-small cell lung cancer. The CDR3 runs from the conserved cysteine through the conserved F or W. Each record gives: D gene, clone size, J gene, V gene, CDR3 DNA, CDR3 protein. A D gene is named only where the DNA matches it firmly. Expanded clones get a size class; other rows say once, few or many, or leave the size out.

>.|few|TRBJ1-1|TRBV2
TGTGCCAGCACCCCGAGGGATAGTGAAGCTTTCTTT
CASTPRDSEAFF
>TRBD2|many|TRBJ2-5|TRBV4-2
TGTGCCAGCAGCCAAGGCGTCGGGACTAGCGATGGGGAGACCCAGTACTTC
CASSQGVGTSDGETQYF
>.|few|TRBJ1-1|TRBV19
TGTGCCAGTAGTAGACAGTTGAACACTGAAGCTTTCTTT
CASSRQLNTEAFF
>.|many|TRBJ2-5|TRBV29-1
TGCAGCGTTGAGCTAGCAGATATCGTGCAGACCCAGTACTTC
CSVELADIVQTQYF
>.|medium-sized|TRBJ2-1|TRBV28
TGTGCCAGCAGTACCGGACTGACCAATGAGCAGTTCTTC
CASSTGLTNEQFF
>TRBD2|many|TRBJ2-3|TRBV7-6
TGTGCCAGCAGCTTAGCCCCCCCGGGGGGGGGCACAGATACGCAGTATTTT
CASSLAPPGGGTDTQYF
>.|.|TRBJ1-2|TRBV3-1
TGTGCCAGCAGCGGTAGGGCGGGGAACTATGGCTACACCTTC
CASSGRAGNYGYTF
>TRBD1|few|TRBJ1-2|TRBV3-1
TGTGCCAGCAGCAGGACAGGTGGGACGAGATATGGCTACACCTTC
CASSRTGGTRYGYTF
>.|many|TRBJ1-1|TRBV3-1
TGTGCCAGCAGCCGCGAGGGACTCACTGAAGCTTTCTTT
CASSREGLTEAFF
>.|.|TRBJ1-2|TRBV4-1
TGCGCCAGCAGCGCCCGGACGAGGGGCCGATATGGCTACACCTTC
CASSARTRGRYGYTF
>.|many|TRBJ2-7|TRBV7-9
TGTGCCAGCAGCTCCTCGGGGAGCTACGAGCAGTACTTC
CASSSSGSYEQYF
>.|.|TRBJ1-5|TRBV9
TGTGTCAGCGGCGGTGGGCAGCCCCAGCATTTT
CVSGGGQPQHF
>.|.|TRBJ2-7|TRBV7-2
TGTGCCAGCAGCAAAAACCTAGTCTACGAGCAGTACTTC
CASSKNLVYEQYF
>.|.|TRBJ2-1|TRBV5-4
TGTGCCAGCAGCGGATCCCCGGGGTTCTCCTACAATGAGCAGTTCTTC
CASSGSPGFSYNEQFF
>TRBD2|many|TRBJ2-1|TRBV4-2
TGTGCCAGCAGCCCCTATGGGGCGGGGGGGGCGAATGAGCAGTTCTTC
CASSPYGAGGANEQFF
>.|few|TRBJ2-7|TRBV28
TGTGCCAGCAGTTCTCCCCCCCCGGAGATACTCTACGAGCAGTACTTC
CASSSPPPEILYEQYF
>TRBD2|many|TRBJ2-1|TRBV10-3
TGTGCCATCAGCCAACTAGCGGGGGGAAATATTCTCTACAATGAGCAGTTCTTC
CAISQLAGGNILYNEQFF
>.|many|TRBJ1-5|TRBV9
TGTGCCAGCAGCGCCTTTGGTAGCAATCAGCCCCAGCATTTT
CASSAFGSNQPQHF
>TRBD1|few|TRBJ1-4|TRBV15
TGTGCCACCAGCAGAGATAGGGACAGTAATGAAAAACTGTTTTTT
CATSRDRDSNEKLFF
>TRBD1|medium-sized|TRBJ1-5|TRBV12-3/TRBV12-4
TGTGCCAGCGCTTCGACAGGGAAGTCAGCCCAGCATTTT
CASASTGKSAQHF
>.|many|TRBJ1-2|TRBV6-5
TGTGCCAGCTCAGGGGAGGGCTATGGCTACACCTTC
CASSGEGYGYTF
>.|few|TRBJ1-2|TRBV5-5
TGTGCCAGCAGCTCTAAAGCTAACTATGGCTACACCTTC
CASSSKANYGYTF
>.|many|TRBJ2-1|TRBV20-1
TGCAGCGTTCCGCGGCGGGGCCTAGCCTACAATGAGCAGTTCTTC
CSVPRRGLAYNEQFF
>.|many|TRBJ1-6|TRBV15
TGTGCCACCAGCAGGGGGAATAATTCACCCCTCCACTTT
CATSRGNNSPLHF
>.|many|TRBJ2-1|TRBV6-2/TRBV6-3
TGTGCCAGCGGTCTAGAGGGCTACAATGAGCAGTTCTTC
CASGLEGYNEQFF
>TRBD1|many|TRBJ1-1|TRBV12-3/TRBV12-4
TGTGCCAGCAGAACGGGACAGGAGAACACTGAAGCTTTCTTT
CASRTGQENTEAFF
>.|many|TRBJ2-7|TRBV19
TGTGCCAGTAGTATGAGCGCCACGCGTGGGTACGAGCAGTACTTC
CASSMSATRGYEQYF
>.|.|TRBJ2-5|TRBV9
TGTGCCAGCAGCCCTTTGACGGGGATACAAGAGACCCAGTACTTC
CASSPLTGIQETQYF
>TRBD2|many|TRBJ2-7|TRBV7-2
TGTGCCAGCAGCTTAGAGCGGGGGGGTACTGGGCGCTTC
CASSLERGGTGRF
>.|many|TRBJ2-5|TRBV12-3/TRBV12-4
TGTGCCAGCAGTTTATGGGGGAAAGAGACCCAGTACTTC
CASSLWGKETQYF
>TRBD2|many|TRBJ2-6|TRBV9
TGTGCCAGCAGCGTAGCTATTCGGCGGGGGGGCGCAGTCTCTGGGGCCAACGTCCTGACTTTC
CASSVAIRRGGAVSGANVLTF
>.|many|TRBJ1-2|TRBV6-5
TGTGCCAGCAGTCTGCAGGGAGCCTATGGCTACACCTTC
CASSLQGAYGYTF
>.|many|TRBJ2-1|TRBV6-1
TGTGCCAGCAGTGTCCTCAGTGGTGAGCAGTTCTTC
CASSVLSGEQFF
>.|many|TRBJ2-3|TRBV6-5
TGTGCCACCACAGGGTTGGCAGATACGCAGTATTTT
CATTGLADTQYF
>TRBD2|few|TRBJ2-5|TRBV7-9
TGTGCCAGCAGCCCACCGGGACTAGCGGGGGCAGAGACCCAGTACTTC
CASSPPGLAGAETQYF
>.|once|TRBJ2-4|TRBV3-1
TGTGCCAGCAGCCTTGTCGGACAAAACATTCAGTACTTC
CASSLVGQNIQYF
>TRBD2|.|TRBJ2-3|TRBV2
TGTGCCAGCAGTGAAGGAAGCGGGGGGGCGGGAGGAGATACGCAGTATTTT
CASSEGSGGAGGDTQYF
>TRBD2|few|TRBJ2-1|TRBV19
TGTGCCAGTAGTCCGTTAACTAGCGGGGGGGCCATTGAGCAGTTCTTC
CASSPLTSGGAIEQFF
>.|many|TRBJ1-6|TRBV27
TGTGCCAGCAGTTTAGAGGGTTCCTATAATTCACCCCTCCACTTT
CASSLEGSYNSPLHF
>.|many|TRBJ2-1|TRBV12-3/TRBV12-4
TGTGCCAGCAGTTGGGGAAACTACAATGAGCAGTTCTTC
CASSWGNYNEQFF
>.|many|TRBJ2-3|TRBV4-2
TGTGCCAGCAGCCAAGAGGGACCGAGCACAGATACGCAGTATTTT
CASSQEGPSTDTQYF
>TRBD1|.|TRBJ1-1|TRBV5-1
TGCGCCAGCAGCCTACAGGGGAATGGCATGAACACTGAAGCTTTCTTT
CASSLQGNGMNTEAFF
>.|many|TRBJ2-5|TRBV7-8
TGTGCCAGCAGCAGACAAGAGACCCAGTACTTC
CASSRQETQYF
>.|many|TRBJ1-1|TRBV5-6
TGTGCCAGCAGCTTCGGGGGGTCTAACACTGAAGCTTTCTTT
CASSFGGSNTEAFF
>TRBD1|many|TRBJ2-7|TRBV29-1
TGCAGCGAAGACTATAGAGGGACAGAAAGAAACTACGAGCAGTACTTC
CSEDYRGTERNYEQYF
>TRBD1|many|TRBJ2-7|TRBV4-1
TGCGCCAGCAGCTTCGGGGGGGGACAGGGGACCCACGAGCAGTACTTC
CASSFGGGQGTHEQYF
>.|many|TRBJ2-2|TRBV24-1
TGTGCCACCAGTGATAGGGGGTTATCACACCGGGAGCTGTTTTTT
CATSDRGLSHRELFF
>.|many|TRBJ2-3|TRBV4-3
TGCGCCAGCAGCCAAGATACAGTCCTAGGGAGGAATACGCAGTATTTT
CASSQDTVLGRNTQYF
>TRBD1|.|TRBJ2-5|TRBV7-8
TGTGCCAGCAGCTTAGGGATCTCTAACAGGGGGCATCAAGAGACCCAGTACTTC
CASSLGISNRGHQETQYF
>TRBD1|few|TRBJ1-2|TRBV30
TGTGCCCGCCGCAACGCCAGGGGGCTCGCTGGCTACACCTTC
CARRNARGLAGYTF
>.|many|TRBJ1-5|TRBV20-1
TGCAGTGCTAGAAGAAGAAATCAGCCCCAGCATTTT
CSARRRNQPQHF
>.|few|TRBJ2-3|TRBV9
TGTGCCAGCGCCAAAGGGGACGCGGCAGATACGCAGTATTTT
CASAKGDAADTQYF
>.|.|TRBJ2-3|TRBV4-1
TGCGCCAGCACCATGGGCCAAGAGTTTTTCACAGATACGCAGTATTTT
CASTMGQEFFTDTQYF